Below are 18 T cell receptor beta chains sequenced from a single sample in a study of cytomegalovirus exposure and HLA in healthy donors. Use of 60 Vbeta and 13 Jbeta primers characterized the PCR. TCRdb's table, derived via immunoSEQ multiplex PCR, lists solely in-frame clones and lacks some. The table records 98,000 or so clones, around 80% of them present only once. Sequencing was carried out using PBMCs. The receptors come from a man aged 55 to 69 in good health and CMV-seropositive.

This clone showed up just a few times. This CDR3 is CASSPQGNSPLHF. CDR3 nucleotides: TGTGCCAGCAGCCCCCAGGGTAATTCACCCCTCCACTTT. J is TRBJ1-6 and V is TRBV5-5; tentatively, D is TRBD1 (5 bases). Germline V lookup: CDR1 SGHKS, CDR2 YYEKEE (reference sequence). CDR3 length equals 13 residues. V was trimmed by 4 bases and J by 6 bases, leaving 8 bases between them.

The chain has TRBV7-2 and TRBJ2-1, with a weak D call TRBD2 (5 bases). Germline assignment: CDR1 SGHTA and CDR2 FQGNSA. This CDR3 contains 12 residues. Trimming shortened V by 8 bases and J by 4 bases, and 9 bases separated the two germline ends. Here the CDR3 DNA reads TGTGCCAGCGCACTAGGGTACAATGAGCAGTTCTTC. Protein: CASALGYNEQFF.

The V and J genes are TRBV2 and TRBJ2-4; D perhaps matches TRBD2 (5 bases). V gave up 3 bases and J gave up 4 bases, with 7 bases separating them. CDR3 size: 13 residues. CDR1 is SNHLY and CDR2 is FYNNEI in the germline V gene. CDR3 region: CASSDGLKNIQYF. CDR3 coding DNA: TGTGCCAGCAGTGATGGACTTAAAAACATTCAGTACTTC.

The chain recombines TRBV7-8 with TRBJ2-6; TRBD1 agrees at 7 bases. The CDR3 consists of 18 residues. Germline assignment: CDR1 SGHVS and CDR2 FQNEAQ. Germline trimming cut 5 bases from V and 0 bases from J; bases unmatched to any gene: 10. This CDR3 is CASSLRQGRPSGANVLTF. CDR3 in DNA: TGTGCCAGCAGCCTCAGACAGGGTCGACCCTCTGGGGCCAACGTCCTGACTTTC. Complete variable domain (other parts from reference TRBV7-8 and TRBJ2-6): GAGVSQSPRYKVAKRGQDVALRCDPISGHVSLFWYQQALGQGPEFLTYFQNEAQLDKSGLPSDRFFAERPEGSVSTLKIQRTQQEDSAVYLCASSLRQGRPSGANVLTFGAGSRLTVL.

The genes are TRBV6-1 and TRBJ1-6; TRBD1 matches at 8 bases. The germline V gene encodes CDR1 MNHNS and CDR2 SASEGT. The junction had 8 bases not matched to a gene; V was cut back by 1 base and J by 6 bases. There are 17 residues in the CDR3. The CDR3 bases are TGTGCCAGCAGTGAAGGTGTCAGGGGGCTTATTAATTCACCCCTCCACTTT. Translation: CASSEGVRGLINSPLHF.

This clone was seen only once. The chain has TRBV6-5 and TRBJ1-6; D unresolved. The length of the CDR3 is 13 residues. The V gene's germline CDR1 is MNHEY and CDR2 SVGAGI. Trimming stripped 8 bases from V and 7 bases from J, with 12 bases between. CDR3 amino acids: CASVAGRNSPLHF. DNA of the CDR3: TGTGCCAGCGTCGCGGGGAGGAATTCACCCCTCCACTTT.

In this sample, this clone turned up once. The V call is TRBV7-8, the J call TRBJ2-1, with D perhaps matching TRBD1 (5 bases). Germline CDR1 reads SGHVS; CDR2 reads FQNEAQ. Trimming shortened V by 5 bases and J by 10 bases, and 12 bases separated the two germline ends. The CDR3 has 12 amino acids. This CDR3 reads CASSPTVLEQFF. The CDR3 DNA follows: TGTGCCAGCAGCCCGACAGTGTTGGAGCAGTTCTTC.

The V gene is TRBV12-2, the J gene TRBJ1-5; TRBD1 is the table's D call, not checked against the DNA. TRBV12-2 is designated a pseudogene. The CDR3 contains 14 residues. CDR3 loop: CASRTGTGKQPQHF. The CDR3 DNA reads TGTGCAAGTCGCACCGGGACAGGGAAACAGCCCCAGCATTTT.

The CDR3 coding sequence is TGTGCCAGCAGTGGGGACAGGGGGATTCCAAGGAACACCGGGGAGCTGTTTTTT. Amino acid sequence: CASSGDRGIPRNTGELFF. V usage is TRBV6-1 and J usage is TRBJ2-2; the match to TRBD1 covers 11 bases. With 4 bases clipped from V and 1 base from J, the junction kept 8 bases outside the gene matches. Germline V lookup: CDR1 MNHNS, CDR2 SASEGT. The CDR3 extends over 18 amino acids.

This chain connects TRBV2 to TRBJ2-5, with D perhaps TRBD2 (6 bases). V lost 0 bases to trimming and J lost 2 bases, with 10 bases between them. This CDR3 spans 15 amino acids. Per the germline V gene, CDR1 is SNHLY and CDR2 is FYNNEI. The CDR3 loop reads CASSEARREQETQYF. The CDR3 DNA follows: TGTGCCAGCAGTGAAGCGAGGAGGGAACAAGAGACCCAGTACTTC. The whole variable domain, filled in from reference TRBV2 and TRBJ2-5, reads EPEVTQTPSHQVTQMGQEVILRCVPISNHLYFYWYRQILGQKVEFLVSFYNNEISEKSEIFDDQFSVERPDGSNFTLKIRSTKLEDSAMYFCASSEARREQETQYFGPGTRLLVL.

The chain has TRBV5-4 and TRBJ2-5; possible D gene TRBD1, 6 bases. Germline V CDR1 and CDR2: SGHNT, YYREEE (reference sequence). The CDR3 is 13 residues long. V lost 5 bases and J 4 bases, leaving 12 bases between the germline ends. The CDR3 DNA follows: TGTGCCAGCAGTACTACAGGGTCAGAGACCCAGTACTTC. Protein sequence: CASSTTGSETQYF.

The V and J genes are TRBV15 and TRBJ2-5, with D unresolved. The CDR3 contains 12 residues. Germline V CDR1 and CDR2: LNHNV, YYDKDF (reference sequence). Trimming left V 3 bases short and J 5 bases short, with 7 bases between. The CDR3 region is CATSRGRETQYF. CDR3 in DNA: TGTGCCACCAGCAGGGGCAGGGAGACCCAGTACTTC. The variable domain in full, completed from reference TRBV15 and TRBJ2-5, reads DAMVIQNPRYQVTQFGKPVTLSCSQTLNHNVMYWYQQKSSQAPKLLFHYYDKDFNNEADTPDNFQSRRPNTSFCFLDIRSPGLGDTAMYLCATSRGRETQYFGPGTRLLVL.

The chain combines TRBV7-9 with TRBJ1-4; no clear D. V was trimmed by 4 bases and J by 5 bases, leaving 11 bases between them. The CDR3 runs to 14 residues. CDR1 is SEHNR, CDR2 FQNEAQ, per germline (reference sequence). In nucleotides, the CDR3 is TGTGCCAGCAGCTCAAGGAGGGAAAATGAAAAACTGTTTTTT. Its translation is CASSSRRENEKLFF. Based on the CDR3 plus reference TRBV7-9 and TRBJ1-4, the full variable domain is DTGVSQNPRHKITKRGQNVTFRCDPISEHNRLYWYRQTLGQGPEFLTYFQNEAQLEKSRLLSDRFSAERPKGSFSTLEIQRTEQGDSAMYLCASSSRRENEKLFFGSGTQLSVL.

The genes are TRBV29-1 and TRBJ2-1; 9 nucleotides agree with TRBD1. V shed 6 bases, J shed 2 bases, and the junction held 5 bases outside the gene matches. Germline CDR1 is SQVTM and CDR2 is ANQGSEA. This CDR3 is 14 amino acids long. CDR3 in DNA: TGCAGCGTGGCTGGGGACAGGGCCTACAATGAGCAGTTCTTC. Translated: CSVAGDRAYNEQFF.

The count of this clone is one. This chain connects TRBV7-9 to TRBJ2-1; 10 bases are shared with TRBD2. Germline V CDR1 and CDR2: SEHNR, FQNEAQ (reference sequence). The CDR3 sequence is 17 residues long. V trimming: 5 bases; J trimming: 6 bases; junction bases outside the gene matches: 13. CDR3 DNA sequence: TGTGCCAGCAGCCCGGGGGCGGCAGCGGGGGGGCCCAATGAGCAGTTCTTC. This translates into CASSPGAAAGGPNEQFF.

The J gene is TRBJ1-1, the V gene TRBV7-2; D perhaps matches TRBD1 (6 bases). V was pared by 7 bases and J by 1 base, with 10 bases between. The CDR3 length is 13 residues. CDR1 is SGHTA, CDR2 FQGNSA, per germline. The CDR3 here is CASMVRGNTEAFF. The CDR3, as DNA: TGTGCCAGCATGGTCAGGGGGAACACTGAAGCTTTCTTT.

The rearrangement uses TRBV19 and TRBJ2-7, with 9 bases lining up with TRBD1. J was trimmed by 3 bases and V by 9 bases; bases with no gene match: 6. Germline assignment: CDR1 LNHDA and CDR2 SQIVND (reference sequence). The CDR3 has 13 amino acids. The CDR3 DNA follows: TGTGCCAGCAGGGGACAGGGAAGCTACGAGCAGTACTTC. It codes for CASRGQGSYEQYF.

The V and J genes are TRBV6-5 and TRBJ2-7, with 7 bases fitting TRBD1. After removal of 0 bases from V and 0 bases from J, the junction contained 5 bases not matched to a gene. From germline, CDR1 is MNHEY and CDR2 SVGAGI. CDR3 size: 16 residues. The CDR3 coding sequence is TGTGCCAGCAGTTACTCAGGGGGCTTGGGCTCCTACGAGCAGTACTTC. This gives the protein CASSYSGGLGSYEQYF.